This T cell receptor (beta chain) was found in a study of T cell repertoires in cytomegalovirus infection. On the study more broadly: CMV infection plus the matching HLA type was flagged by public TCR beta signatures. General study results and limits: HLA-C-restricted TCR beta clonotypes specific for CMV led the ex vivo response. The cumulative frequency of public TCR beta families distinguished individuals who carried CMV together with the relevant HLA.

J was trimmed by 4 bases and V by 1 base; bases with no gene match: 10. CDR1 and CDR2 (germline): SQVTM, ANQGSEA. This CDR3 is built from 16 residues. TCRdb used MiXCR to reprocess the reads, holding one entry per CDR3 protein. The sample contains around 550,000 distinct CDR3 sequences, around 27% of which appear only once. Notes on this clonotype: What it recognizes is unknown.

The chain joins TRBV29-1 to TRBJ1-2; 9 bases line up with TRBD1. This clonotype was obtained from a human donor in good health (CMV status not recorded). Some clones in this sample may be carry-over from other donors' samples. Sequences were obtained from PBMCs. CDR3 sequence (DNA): TGCAGCGTTGAAGTTCGCCGTAGGACAGGGGTCTATGGCTACACCTTC. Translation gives CSVEVRRRTGVYGYTF.